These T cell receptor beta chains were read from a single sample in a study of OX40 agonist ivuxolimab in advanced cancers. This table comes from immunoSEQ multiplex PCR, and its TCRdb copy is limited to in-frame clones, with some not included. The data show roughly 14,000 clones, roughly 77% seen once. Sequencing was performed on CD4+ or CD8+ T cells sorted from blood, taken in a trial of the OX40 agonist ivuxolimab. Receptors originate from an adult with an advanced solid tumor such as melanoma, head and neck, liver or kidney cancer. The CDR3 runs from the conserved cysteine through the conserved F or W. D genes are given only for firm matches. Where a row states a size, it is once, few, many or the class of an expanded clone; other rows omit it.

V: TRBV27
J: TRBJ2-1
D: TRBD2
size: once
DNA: TGTGCCAGCATCTCAAGGGGACTAGAGGTTGAGCAGTTCTTC
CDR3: CASISRGLEVEQFF

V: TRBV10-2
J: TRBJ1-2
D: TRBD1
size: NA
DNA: TGCGCCAGCAGTGTTCAGGGGGCGAATGGCTACACCTTC
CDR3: CASSVQGANGYTF

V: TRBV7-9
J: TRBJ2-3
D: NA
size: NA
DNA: TGTGCCAGCAGCTTAGATTGGGCGATCATTACAGATACGCAGTATTTT
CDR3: CASSLDWAIITDTQYF

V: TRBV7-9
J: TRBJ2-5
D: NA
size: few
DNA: TGTGCCAGCAGCTTTGGACCACGACCGGGAGTCGAGACCCAGTACTTC
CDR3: CASSFGPRPGVETQYF

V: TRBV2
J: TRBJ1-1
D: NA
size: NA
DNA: TGTGCCAGCAGTGAAACCAACAGGCCCCAAGCTTTCTTT
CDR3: CASSETNRPQAFF

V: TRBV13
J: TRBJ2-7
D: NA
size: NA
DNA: TGTGCCAGCAGCGTCCAGGGGTACCACGAGCAGTACTTC
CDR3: CASSVQGYHEQYF

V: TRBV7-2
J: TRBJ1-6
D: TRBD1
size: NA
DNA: TGTGCCAGCAGTTCAACAGGGGGCGGTTATTCACCCCTCCACTTT
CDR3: CASSSTGGGYSPLHF

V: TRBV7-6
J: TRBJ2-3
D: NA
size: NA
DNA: TGTGCCAGCAGCTTACAGGGCTACACAGATACGCAGTATTTT
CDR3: CASSLQGYTDTQYF

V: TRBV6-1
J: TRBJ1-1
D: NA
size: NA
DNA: TGTGCCAGCAGTGAGTCGGTCGGCACTGAAGCTTTCTTT
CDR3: CASSESVGTEAFF

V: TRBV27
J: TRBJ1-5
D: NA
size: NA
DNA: TGTGCCAGCAGTTTAGGCAGGGATAGGTTTCAGCCCCAGCATTTT
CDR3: CASSLGRDRFQPQHF

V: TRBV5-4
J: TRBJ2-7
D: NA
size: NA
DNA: TGTGCCAGCAGCTTGGTGGACAACTACGAGCAGTACTTC
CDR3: CASSLVDNYEQYF

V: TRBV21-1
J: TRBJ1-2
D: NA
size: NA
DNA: TGTGCCAGCCCCCGGGGTTTTAACTATGGCTACACCTTC
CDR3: CASPRGFNYGYTF

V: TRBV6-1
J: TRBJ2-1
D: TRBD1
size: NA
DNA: TGTGCCAGCAGTGGAACAGGGGGCTCCTACAATGAGCAGTTCTTC
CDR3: CASSGTGGSYNEQFF

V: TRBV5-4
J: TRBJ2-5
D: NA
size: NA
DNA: TGTGCCAGCAGCCCCTCGACAGTTCAAGAGACCCAGTACTTC
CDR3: CASSPSTVQETQYF

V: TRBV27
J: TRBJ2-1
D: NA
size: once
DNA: TGTGCCAGCAGTTTTTTCGGGACCTACAATGAGCAGTTCTTC
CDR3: CASSFFGTYNEQFF

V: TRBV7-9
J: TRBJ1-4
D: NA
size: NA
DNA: TGTGCCAGCAGCTTGCCGGGGGGTGAAAAACTGTTTTTT
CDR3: CASSLPGGEKLFF

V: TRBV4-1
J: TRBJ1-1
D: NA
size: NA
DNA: TGCGCCAGCAGCCAAGGCGGTAAAACTGGACCTGAAGCTTTCTTT
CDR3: CASSQGGKTGPEAFF

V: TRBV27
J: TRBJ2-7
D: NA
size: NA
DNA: TGTGCCAGCAGTTCGATAGGGGGAGGGGGGGGCTACGAGCAGTACTTC
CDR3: CASSSIGGGGGYEQYF

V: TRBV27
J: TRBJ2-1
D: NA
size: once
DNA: TGTGCCAGCAAAGGCTCTCCCTTGGCGGGGAGGCAGTTCTTC
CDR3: CASKGSPLAGRQFF

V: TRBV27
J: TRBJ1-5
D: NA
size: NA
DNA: TGTGCCAGCAGCTCGTCAGTTCGGGGTCAGCCCCAGCATTTT
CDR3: CASSSSVRGQPQHF

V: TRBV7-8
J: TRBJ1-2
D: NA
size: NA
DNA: TGTGCCAGCAGCTTAGGTGGTGCCCCCATCGGCTACACCTTC
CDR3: CASSLGGAPIGYTF

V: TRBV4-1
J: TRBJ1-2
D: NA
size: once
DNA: TGCGCCAGCAGCCAAGAATTCCGACTTGGCTACACCTTC
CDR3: CASSQEFRLGYTF

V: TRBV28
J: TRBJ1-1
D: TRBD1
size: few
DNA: TGTGCCAGCAGTACCCGGGACAGGGGGCCAGGGTGGACTGAAGCTTTCTTT
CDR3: CASSTRDRGPGWTEAFF

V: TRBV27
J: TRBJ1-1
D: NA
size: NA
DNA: TGTGCCAGCAGTTTATCGGGGTGGACTGAAGCTTTCTTT
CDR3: CASSLSGWTEAFF

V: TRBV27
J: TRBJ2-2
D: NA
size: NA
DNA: TGTGCCAGCAGTTTAACAGTCATAGGGGAGCTGTTTTTT
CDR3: CASSLTVIGELFF

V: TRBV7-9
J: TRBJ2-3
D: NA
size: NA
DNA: TGTGCCAGCAGCTCAGCCAATGGGGGAATCACAGATACGCAGTATTTT
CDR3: CASSSANGGITDTQYF

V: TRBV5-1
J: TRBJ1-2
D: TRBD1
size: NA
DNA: TGCGCCAGCAGCTTCAGGGGGATTCATCAGGGCTACACCTTC
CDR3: CASSFRGIHQGYTF

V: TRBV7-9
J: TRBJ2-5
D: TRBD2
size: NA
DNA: TGTGCCAGCAGCCCGGTTGGAGCGGGAGATAAAGAGACCCAGTACTTC
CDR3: CASSPVGAGDKETQYF

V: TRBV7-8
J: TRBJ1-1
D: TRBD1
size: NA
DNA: TGTGCCAGCAGCTTAGAGGGGGCGGGCAACACTGAAGCTTTCTTT
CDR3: CASSLEGAGNTEAFF

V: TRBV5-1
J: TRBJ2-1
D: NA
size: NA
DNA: TGCGCCAGCAGCTTGCTATCTAGGGGCAATGAGCAGTTCTTC
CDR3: CASSLLSRGNEQFF

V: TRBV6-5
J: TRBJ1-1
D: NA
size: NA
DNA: TGTGCCAGCAGTTACTCGGAGGGGTCTGAAGCTTTCTTT
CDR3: CASSYSEGSEAFF

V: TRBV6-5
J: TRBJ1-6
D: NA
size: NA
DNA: TGTGCCAGCAGTGAAGCAGAAAATTCACCCCTCCACTTT
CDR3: CASSEAENSPLHF

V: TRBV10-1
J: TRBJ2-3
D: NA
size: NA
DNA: TGCGCCAGCACTTATGACAGGGACTTAGGCACAGATACGCAGTATTTT
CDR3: CASTYDRDLGTDTQYF

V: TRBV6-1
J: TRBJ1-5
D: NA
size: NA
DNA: TGTGCCAGCAGTGAAGCGCCGGGGTACAGCAATCAGCCCCAGCATTTT
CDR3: CASSEAPGYSNQPQHF

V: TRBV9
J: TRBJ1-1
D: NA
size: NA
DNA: TGTGCCAGCAGCGTAGTTGCGGGGGACACTGAAGCTTTCTTT
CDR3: CASSVVAGDTEAFF

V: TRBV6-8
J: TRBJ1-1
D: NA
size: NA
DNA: TGTGCCAGCCTCTCTGGTGAAGCTTTCTTT
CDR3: CASLSGEAFF

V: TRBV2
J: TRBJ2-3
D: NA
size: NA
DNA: TGTGCCAGCAGTGAATCTGGTGTACTAGATACGCAGTATTTT
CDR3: CASSESGVLDTQYF

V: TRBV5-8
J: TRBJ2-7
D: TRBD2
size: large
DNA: TGTGCCAGCAGCACGACTAGCGGGAGGGCCCTCGAGCAGTACTTC
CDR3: CASSTTSGRALEQYF

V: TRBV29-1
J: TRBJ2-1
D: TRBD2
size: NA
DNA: TGCAGCGTCGAGAAGGGACTAGCGTGGACTGAGCAGTTCTTC
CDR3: CSVEKGLAWTEQFF

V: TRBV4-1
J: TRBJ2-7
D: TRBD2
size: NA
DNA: TGCGCCAGCAGCCAAGAGGCGGGGGGCCCCTACGAGCAGTACTTC
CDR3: CASSQEAGGPYEQYF

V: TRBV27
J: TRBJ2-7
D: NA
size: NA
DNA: TGTGCCAGCAGTTCCTCGGGCGGGATCTACGAGCAGTACTTC
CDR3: CASSSSGGIYEQYF

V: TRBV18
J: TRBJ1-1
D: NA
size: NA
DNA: TGTGCCAGCTCACCACCAGGACTGATCCGAAAAGCTTTCTTT
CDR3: CASSPPGLIRKAFF

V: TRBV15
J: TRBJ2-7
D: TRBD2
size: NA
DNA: TGTGCCACCAGCAGAGAGGGGGGGACTAGGATATTCGAGCAGTACTTC
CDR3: CATSREGGTRIFEQYF

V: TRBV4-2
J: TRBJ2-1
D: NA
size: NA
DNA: TGTGCCAGCAGCCAAGAGGGAGCCTTCTCCTACAATGAGCAGTTCTTC
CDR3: CASSQEGAFSYNEQFF

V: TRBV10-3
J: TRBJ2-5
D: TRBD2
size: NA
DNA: TGTGCCACTTCCCCACTAGCGGGAGCCGATGAGACCCAGTACTTC
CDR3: CATSPLAGADETQYF

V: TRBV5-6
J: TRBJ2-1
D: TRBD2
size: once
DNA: TGTGCCAGCAGCTTTGGGTCCAGACTAGCGGACTACAATGAGCAGTTCTTC
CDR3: CASSFGSRLADYNEQFF

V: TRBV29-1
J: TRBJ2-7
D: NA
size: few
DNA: TGCAGCGTTGAAGGGACTTCCTACGAGCAGTACTTC
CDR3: CSVEGTSYEQYF

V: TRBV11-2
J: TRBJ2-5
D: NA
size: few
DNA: TGTGCCGTCTCTCCGGCTGAGGACGGAGGGGGGCTTCAAGAGACCCAGTACTTC
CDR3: CAVSPAEDGGGLQETQYF

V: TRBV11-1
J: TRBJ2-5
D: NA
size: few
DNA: TGTGCCAGCAGCCGATCGTCTAACTCACAAGAGACCCAGTACTTC
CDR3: CASSRSSNSQETQYF

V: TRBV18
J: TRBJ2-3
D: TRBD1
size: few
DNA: TGTGCCAGCTCACCCTCGAGACAGGGGTCAGATACGCAGTATTTT
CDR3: CASSPSRQGSDTQYF

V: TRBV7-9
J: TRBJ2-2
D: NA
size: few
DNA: TGTGCCAGCAGCTTACTAATCGGCGGGGAGCTGTTTTTT
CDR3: CASSLLIGGELFF

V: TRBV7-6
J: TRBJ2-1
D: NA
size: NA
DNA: TGTGCCAGCAGCCCCGACCCGGGGGGCTTAAATGAGCAGTTCTTC
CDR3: CASSPDPGGLNEQFF

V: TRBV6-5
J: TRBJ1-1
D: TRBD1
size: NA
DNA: TGTGCCAGCAGTTACGGGGACAGTGAAGCTTTCTTT
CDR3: CASSYGDSEAFF